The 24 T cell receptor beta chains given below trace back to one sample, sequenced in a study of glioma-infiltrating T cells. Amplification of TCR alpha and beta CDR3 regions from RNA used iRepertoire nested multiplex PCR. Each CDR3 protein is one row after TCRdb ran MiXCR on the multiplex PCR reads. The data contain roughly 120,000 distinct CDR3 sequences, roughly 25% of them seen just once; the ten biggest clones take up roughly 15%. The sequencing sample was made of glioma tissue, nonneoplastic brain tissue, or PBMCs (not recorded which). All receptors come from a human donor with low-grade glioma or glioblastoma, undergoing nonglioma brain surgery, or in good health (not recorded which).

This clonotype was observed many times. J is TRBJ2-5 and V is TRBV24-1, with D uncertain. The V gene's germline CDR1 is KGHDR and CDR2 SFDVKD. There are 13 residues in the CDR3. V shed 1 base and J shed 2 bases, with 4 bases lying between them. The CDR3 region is CATSDFQQETQYF. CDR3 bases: TGTGCCACCAGTGATTTTCAGCAAGAGACCCAGTACTTC.

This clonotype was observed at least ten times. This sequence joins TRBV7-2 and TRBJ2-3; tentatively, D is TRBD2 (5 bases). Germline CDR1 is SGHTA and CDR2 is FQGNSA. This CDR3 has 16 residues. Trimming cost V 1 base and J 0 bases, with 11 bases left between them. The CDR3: CASSLVARGSTDTQYF. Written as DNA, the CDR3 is TGTGCCAGCAGCTTAGTTGCGCGCGGGAGCACAGATACGCAGTATTTT.

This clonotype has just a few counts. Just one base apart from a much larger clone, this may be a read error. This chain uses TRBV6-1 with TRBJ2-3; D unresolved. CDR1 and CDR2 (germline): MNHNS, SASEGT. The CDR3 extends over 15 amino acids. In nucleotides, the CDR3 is TGTGTCAGCAGTTCTCCTGGGCTTAGCACAGATACGCAGTATTTT. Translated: CVSSSPGLSTDTQYF.

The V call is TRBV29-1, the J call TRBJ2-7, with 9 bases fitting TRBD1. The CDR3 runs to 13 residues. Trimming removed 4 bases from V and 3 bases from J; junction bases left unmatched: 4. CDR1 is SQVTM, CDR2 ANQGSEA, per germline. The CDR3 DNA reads TGCAGCGTTGTAGGGACAGGGTACTACGAGCAGTACTTC. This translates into CSVVGTGYYEQYF.

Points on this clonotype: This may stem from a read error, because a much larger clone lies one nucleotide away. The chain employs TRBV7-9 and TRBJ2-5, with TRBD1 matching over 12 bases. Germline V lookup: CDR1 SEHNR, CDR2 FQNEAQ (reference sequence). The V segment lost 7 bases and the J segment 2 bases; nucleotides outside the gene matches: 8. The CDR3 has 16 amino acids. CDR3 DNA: TGTGCCAGCAACCACGGGGACAGGGGGCATCAAGAGACCCAGTACTTC. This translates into CASNHGDRGHQETQYF.

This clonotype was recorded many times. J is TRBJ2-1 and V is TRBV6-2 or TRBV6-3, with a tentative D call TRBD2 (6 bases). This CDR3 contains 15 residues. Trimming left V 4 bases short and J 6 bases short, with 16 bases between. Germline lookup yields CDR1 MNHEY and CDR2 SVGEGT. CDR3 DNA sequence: TGTGCCAGCAGTTTTCTAGCGAGTTTGGTCAATGAGCAGTTCTTC. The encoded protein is CASSFLASLVNEQFF.

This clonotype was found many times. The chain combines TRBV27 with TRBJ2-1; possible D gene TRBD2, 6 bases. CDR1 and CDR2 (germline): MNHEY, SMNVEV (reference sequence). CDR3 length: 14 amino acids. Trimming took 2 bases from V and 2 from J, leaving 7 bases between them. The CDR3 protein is CASSLGGTYNEQFF. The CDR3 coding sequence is TGTGCCAGCAGTTTAGGCGGGACCTACAATGAGCAGTTCTTC.

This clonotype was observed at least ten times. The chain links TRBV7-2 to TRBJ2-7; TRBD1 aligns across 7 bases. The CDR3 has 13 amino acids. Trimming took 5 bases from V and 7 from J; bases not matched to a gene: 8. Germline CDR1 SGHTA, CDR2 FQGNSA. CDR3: CASSGWTGVEQYF. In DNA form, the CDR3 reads TGTGCCAGCAGCGGATGGACAGGTGTAGAGCAGTACTTC. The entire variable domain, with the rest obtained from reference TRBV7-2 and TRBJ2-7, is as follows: GAGVSQSPSNKVTEKGKDVELRCDPISGHTALYWYRQSLGQGLEFLIYFQGNSAPDKSGLPSDRFSAERTGGSVSTLTIQRTQQEDSAVYLCASSGWTGVEQYFGPGTRLTVT.

The CDR3 DNA reads as TGTGCCAGCAGCTTCCGGAGCGGGAACCTAGGTCCTAGCAGGGCGGATACGCAGTATTTT. Protein sequence: CASSFRSGNLGPSRADTQYF. This chain joins TRBV5-4 and TRBJ2-3; 7 nucleotides align to TRBD2. The germline gives CDR1 SGHNT, CDR2 YYREEE (reference sequence). This CDR3 has 20 amino acids. V dropped 2 bases and J dropped 6; count of bases not matched to a gene: 24.

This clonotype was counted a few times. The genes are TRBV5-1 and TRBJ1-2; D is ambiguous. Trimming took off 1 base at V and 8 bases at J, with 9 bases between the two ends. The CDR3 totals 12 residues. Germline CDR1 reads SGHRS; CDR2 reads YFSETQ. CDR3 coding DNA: TGCGCCAGCAGCTTGTCGATGGGAGGCTACACCTTC. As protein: CASSLSMGGYTF. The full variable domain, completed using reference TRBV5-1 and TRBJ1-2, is KAGVTQTPRYLIKTRGQQVTLSCSPISGHRSVSWYQQTPGQGLQFLFEYFSETQRNKGNFPGRFSGRQFSNSRSEMNVSTLELGDSALYLCASSLSMGGYTFGSGTRLTVV.

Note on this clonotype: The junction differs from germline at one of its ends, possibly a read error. Here the CDR3 reads CASSLSWTGRDTRYF. CDR3 DNA: TGTGCCAGCAGTTTATCCTGGACTGGCCGCGATACGCGGTATTTT. The chain carries TRBV28 and TRBJ2-3; possibly TRBD2 for D (5 bases). This CDR3 region has 15 residues. Germline V CDR1 and CDR2: MDHEN, SYDVKM.

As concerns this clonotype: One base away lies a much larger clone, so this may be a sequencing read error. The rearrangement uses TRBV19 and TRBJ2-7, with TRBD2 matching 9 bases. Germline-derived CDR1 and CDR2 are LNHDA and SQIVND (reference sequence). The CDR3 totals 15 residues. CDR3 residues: CAGSIDQREVYEQYF. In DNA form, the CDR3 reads TGTGCCGGTAGTATAGACCAGCGGGAGGTTTACGAGCAGTACTTC.

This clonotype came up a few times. The CDR3 sequence is CASGGREVYGYTF. The CDR3, as DNA: TGTGCAAGCGGTGGCAGGGAAGTCTATGGCTACACCTTC. V and J are TRBV3-1 and TRBJ1-2; D is perhaps TRBD1 (5 bases). The CDR3 consists of 13 residues. CDR1 is LGHDT and CDR2 is YNNKEL in the germline V gene (reference sequence).

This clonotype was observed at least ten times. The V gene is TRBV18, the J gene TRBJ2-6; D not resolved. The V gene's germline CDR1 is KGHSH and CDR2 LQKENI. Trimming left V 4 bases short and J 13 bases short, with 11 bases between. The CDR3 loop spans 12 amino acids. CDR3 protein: CASSLPERVLTF. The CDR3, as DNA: TGTGCCAGCTCACTCCCGGAAAGGGTCCTGACTTTC.

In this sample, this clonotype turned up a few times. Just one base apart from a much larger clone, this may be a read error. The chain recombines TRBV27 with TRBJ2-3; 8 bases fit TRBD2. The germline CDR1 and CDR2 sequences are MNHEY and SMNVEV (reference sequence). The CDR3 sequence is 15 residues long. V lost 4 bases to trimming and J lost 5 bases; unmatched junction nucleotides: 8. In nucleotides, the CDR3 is TGTGCCAGCAGTTCGGGACGGGGGGGGTTAGATACGCAGTATTTT. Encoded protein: CASSSGRGGLDTQYF.

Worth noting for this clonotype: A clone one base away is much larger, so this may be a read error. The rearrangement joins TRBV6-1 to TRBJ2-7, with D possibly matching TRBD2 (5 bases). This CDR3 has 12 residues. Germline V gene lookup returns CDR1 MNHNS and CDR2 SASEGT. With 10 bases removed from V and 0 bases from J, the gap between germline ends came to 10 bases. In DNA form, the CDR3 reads TGTGCCACCGCCGGGGACTCCTACGAGCAGTACTTC. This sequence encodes CATAGDSYEQYF.

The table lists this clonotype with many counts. CDR3 protein: CASSQDSSTGELFF. The CDR3 coding sequence is TGCGCCAGCAGCCAAGATTCTTCTACCGGGGAGCTGTTTTTT. The chain uses TRBV4-1 and TRBJ2-2; the D is unclear. Trimming took off 0 bases at V and 5 bases at J, with 7 bases between the two ends. CDR3 length: 14 residues. In germline, CDR1 is MGHRA, CDR2 YSYEKL.

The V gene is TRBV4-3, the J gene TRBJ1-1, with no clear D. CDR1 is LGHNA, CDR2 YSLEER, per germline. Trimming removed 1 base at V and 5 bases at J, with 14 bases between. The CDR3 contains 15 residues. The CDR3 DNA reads TGCGCCAGCAGCCAAGCGGGCGGGAGGAGAACTGAAGCTTTCTTT. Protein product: CASSQAGGRRTEAFF.

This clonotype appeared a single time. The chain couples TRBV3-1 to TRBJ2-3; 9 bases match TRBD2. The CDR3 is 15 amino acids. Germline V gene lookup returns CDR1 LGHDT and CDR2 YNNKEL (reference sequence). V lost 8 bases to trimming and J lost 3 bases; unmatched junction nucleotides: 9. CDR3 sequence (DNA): TGTGCCAGCTCCCGGATTAGCGGGAGAACAGATACGCAGTATTTT. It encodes CASSRISGRTDTQYF.

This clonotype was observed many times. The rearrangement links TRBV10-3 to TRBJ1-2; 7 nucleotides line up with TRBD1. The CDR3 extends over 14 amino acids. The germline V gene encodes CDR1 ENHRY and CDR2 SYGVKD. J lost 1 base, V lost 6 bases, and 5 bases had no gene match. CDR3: CAISQGQNNYGYTF. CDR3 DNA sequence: TGTGCCATCAGCCAGGGACAGAATAACTATGGCTACACCTTC.

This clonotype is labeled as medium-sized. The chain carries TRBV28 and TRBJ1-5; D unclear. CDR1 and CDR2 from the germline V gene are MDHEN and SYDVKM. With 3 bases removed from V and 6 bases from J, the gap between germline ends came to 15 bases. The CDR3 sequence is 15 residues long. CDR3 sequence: CASSFDTSTFQPQHF. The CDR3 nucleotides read TGTGCCAGCAGTTTCGATACATCGACATTTCAGCCCCAGCATTTT. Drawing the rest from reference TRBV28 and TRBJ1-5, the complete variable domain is DVKVTQSSRYLVKRTGEKVFLECVQDMDHENMFWYRQDPGLGLRLIYFSYDVKMKEKGDIPEGYSVSREKKERFSLILESASTNQTSMYLCASSFDTSTFQPQHFGDGTRLSIL.

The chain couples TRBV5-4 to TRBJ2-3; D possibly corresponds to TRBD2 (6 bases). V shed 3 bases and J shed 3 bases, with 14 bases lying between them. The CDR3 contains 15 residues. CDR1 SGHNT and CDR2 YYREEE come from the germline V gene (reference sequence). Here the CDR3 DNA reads TGTGCCAGCAGCTCCGTAGGAGGGCGGACAGATACGCAGTATTTT. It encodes CASSSVGGRTDTQYF.

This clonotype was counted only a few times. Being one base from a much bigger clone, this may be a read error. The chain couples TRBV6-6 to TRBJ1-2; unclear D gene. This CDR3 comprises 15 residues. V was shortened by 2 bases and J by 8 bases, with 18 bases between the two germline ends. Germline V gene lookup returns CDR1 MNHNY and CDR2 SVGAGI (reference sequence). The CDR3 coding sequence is TGTGCCAGCAGTTACCCCCAAACTGGGGTCCGGGGCTACACCTTC. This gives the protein CASSYPQTGVRGYTF.

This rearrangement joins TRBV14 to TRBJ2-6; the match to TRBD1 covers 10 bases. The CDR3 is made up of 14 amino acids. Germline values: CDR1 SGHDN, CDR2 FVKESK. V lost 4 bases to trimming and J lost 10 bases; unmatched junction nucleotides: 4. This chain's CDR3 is CASSRRTGGNVLTF. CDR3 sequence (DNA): TGTGCCAGCAGCCGACGGACAGGGGGGAACGTCCTGACTTTC. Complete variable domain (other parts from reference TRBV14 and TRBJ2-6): EAGVTQFPSHSVIEKGQTVTLRCDPISGHDNLYWYRRVMGKEIKFLLHFVKESKQDESGMPNNRFLAERTGGTYSTLKVQPAELEDSGVYFCASSRRTGGNVLTFGAGSRLTVL.